Here is one T cell receptor (beta chain) with its context. The antigen remains undetermined. Germline V gene data show CDR1 as MNHGY and CDR2 as SVAAGI. The V segment lost 0 bases and the J segment 3 bases; nucleotides outside the gene matches: 7. This CDR3 is 17 amino acids long. The sample belongs to a study of T cells in Graves' hyperthyroidism and ophthalmopathy. Study conclusions and caveats: Most thyroid clonotypes with frequency above 0.001 were detected in blood.

What was amplified from RNA transcripts were TCR beta CDR3 regions. HTBI primers were employed in a first-round RT-PCR of the TCR CDR3. One entry per CDR3 protein results from TCRdb running MiXCR on the multiplex PCR reads. The table includes about 640,000 distinct CDR3 sequences, more than 12% detected once. Diagnostic decisions used clinical symptoms, serum thyroxine and TRAb, thyroid ultrasound and orbital computed tomography. The sequencing input was blood. This chain connects TRBV6-9 to TRBJ2-7; 11 nucleotides line up with TRBD1. The TCR comes from a woman aged 45 to 65 with Graves' ophthalmopathy. The CDR3 bases are TGTGCCAGCAGTTATTCCCATCCGGGGACAGGGGGCTACGAGCAGTACTTC. Protein product: CASSYSHPGTGGYEQYF.